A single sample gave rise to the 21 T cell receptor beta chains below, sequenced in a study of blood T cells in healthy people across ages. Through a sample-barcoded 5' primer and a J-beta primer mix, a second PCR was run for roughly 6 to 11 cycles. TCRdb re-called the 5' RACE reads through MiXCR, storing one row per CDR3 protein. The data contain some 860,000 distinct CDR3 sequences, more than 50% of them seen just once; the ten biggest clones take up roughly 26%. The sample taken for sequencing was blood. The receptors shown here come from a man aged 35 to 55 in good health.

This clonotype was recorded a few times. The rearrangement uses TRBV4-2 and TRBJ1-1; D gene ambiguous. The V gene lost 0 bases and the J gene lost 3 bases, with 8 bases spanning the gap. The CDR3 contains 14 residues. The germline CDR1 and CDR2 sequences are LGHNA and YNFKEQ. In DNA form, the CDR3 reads TGTGCCAGCAGCCAAGATACGCGCTACACTGAAGCTTTCTTT. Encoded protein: CASSQDTRYTEAFF.

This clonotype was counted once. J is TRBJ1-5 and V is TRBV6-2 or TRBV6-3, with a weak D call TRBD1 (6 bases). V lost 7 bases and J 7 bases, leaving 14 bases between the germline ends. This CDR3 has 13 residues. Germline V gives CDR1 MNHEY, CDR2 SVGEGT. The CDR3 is CASIRGGKQPQHF. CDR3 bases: TGTGCCAGCATCCGAGGGGGGAAACAGCCCCAGCATTTT.

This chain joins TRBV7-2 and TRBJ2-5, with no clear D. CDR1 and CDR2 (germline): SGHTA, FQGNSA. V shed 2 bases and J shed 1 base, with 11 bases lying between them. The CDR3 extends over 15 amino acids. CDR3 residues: CASSLSRRIQETQYF. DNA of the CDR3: TGTGCCAGCAGCTTAAGTCGCAGGATCCAAGAGACCCAGTACTTC.

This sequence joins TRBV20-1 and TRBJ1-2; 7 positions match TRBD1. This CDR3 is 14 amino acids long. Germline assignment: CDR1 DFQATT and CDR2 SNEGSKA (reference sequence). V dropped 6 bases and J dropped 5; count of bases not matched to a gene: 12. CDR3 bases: TGCAGTGCCGGCGTAGAGGGACAGACATATGGCTACACCTTC. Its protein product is CSAGVEGQTYGYTF.

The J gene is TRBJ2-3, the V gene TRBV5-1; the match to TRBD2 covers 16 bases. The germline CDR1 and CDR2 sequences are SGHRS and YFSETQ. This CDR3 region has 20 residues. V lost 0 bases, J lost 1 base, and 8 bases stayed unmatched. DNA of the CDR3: TGCGCCAGCAGCTTGGAGGCGGGGACTAGCGGGAGGGCCCGCACAGATACGCAGTATTTT. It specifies CASSLEAGTSGRARTDTQYF.

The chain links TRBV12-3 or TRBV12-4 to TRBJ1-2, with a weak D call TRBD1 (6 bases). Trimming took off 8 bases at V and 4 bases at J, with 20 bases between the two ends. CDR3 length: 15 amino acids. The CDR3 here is CASVAVGQALYGYTF. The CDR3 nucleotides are TGTGCCAGCGTGGCCGTGGGACAAGCCCTCTATGGCTACACCTTC.

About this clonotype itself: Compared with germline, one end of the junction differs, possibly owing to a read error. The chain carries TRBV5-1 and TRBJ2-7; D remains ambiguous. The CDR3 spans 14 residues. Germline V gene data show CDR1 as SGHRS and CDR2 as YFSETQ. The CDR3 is CASSPHQQLYEQSF. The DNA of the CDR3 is TGCGCCAGCAGTCCCCACCAACAGCTTTACGAGCAGTCCTTC.

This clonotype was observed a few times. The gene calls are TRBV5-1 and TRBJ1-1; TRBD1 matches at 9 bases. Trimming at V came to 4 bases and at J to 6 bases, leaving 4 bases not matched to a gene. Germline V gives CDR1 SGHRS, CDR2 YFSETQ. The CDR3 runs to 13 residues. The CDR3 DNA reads TGCGCCAGCAGCATAGGACAGGGGTCTGAAGCTTTCTTT. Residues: CASSIGQGSEAFF.

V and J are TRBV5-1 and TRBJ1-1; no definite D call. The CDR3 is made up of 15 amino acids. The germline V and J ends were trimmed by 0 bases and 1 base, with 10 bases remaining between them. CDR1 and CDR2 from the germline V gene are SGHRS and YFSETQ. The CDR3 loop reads CASSLDGRTNTEAFF. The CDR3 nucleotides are TGCGCCAGCAGCTTGGATGGGCGGACGAACACTGAAGCTTTCTTT. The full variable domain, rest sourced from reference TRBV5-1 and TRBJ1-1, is KAGVTQTPRYLIKTRGQQVTLSCSPISGHRSVSWYQQTPGQGLQFLFEYFSETQRNKGNFPGRFSGRQFSNSRSEMNVSTLELGDSALYLCASSLDGRTNTEAFFGQGTRLTVV.

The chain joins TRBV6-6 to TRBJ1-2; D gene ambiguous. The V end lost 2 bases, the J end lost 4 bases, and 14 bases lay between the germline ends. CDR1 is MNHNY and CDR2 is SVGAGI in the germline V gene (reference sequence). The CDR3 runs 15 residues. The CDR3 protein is CASSYPQTSSYGYTF. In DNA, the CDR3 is TGTGCCAGCAGTTACCCCCAGACAAGCTCCTATGGCTACACCTTC.

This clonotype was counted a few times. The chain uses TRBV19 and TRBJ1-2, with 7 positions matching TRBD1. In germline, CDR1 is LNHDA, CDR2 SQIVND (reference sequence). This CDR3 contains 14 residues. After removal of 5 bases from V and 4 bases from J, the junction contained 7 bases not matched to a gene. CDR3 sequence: CASSLPGQSYGYTF. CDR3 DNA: TGTGCCAGTAGTCTACCGGGACAGAGCTATGGCTACACCTTC. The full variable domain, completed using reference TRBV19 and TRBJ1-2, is DGGITQSPKYLFRKEGQNVTLSCEQNLNHDAMYWYRQDPGQGLRLIYYSQIVNDFQKGDIAEGYSVSREKKESFPLTVTSAQKNPTAFYLCASSLPGQSYGYTFGSGTRLTVV.

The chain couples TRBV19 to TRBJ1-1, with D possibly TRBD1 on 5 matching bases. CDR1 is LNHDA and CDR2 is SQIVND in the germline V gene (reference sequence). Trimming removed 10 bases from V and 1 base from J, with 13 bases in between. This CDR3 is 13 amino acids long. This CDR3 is CATQFGGNTEAFF. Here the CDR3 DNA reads TGTGCCACCCAGTTTGGGGGGAACACTGAAGCTTTCTTT.

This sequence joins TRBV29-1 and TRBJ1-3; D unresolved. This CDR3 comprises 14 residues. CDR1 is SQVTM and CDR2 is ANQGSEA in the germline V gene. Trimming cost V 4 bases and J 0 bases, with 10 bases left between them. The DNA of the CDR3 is TGCAGCGTTGGCTCGTCAGGCTCTGGAAACACCATATATTTT. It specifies CSVGSSGSGNTIYF.

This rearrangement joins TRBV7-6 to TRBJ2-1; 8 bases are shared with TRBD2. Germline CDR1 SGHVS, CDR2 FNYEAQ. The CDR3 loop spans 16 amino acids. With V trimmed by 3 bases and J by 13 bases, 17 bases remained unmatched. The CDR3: CASSLTTSGSRETQFF. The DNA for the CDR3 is TGTGCCAGCAGCTTGACAACTAGCGGAAGTAGGGAGACCCAGTTCTTC.

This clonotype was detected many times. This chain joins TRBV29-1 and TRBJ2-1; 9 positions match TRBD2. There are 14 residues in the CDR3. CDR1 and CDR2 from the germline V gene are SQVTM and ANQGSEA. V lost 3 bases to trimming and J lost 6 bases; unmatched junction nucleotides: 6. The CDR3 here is CSVESGGYLNEQFF. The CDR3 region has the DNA TGCAGCGTTGAGAGCGGGGGGTATCTCAATGAGCAGTTCTTC.

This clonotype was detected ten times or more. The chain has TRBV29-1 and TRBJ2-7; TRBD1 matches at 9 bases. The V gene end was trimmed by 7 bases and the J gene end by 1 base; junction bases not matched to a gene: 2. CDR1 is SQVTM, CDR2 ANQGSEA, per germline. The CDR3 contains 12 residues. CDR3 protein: CSGGTGSYEQYF. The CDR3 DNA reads TGCAGCGGAGGGACAGGGTCCTACGAGCAGTACTTC.

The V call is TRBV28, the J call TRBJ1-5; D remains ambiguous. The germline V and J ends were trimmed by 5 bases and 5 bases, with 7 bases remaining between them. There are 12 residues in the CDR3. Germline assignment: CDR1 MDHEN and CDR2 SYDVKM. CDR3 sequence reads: CASSPSHQPQHF. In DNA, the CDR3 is TGTGCCAGCAGTCCATCTCATCAGCCCCAGCATTTT.

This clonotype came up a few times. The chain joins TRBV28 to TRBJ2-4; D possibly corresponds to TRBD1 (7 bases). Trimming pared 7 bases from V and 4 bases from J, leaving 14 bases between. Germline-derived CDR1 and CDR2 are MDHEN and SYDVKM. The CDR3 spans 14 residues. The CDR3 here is CASIGGGVKNIQYF. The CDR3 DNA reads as TGTGCCAGCATTGGAGGGGGCGTGAAAAACATTCAGTACTTC. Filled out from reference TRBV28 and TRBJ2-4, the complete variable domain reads DVKVTQSSRYLVKRTGEKVFLECVQDMDHENMFWYRQDPGLGLRLIYFSYDVKMKEKGDIPEGYSVSREKKERFSLILESASTNQTSMYLCASIGGGVKNIQYFGAGTRLSVL.

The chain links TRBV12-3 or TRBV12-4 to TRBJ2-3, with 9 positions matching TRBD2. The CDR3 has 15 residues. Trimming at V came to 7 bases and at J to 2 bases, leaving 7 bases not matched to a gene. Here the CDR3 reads CASKALAGPTDTQYF. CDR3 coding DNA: TGTGCCAGCAAGGCACTAGCGGGCCCCACAGATACGCAGTATTTT.

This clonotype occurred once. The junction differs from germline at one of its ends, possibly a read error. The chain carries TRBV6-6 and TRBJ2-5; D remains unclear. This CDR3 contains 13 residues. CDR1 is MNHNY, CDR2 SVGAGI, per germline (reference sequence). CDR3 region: CASSYPEGEAQYF. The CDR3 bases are TGTGCCAGCAGTTACCCCGAAGGAGAGGCCCAGTACTTC.

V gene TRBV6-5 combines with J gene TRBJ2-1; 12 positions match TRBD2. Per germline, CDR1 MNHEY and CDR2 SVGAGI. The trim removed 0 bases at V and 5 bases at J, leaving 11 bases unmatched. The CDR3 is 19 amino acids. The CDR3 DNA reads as TGTGCCAGCAGTTACTCGACTAGCGGGGGAAGGATTGGCGACAATGAGCAGTTCTTC. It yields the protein CASSYSTSGGRIGDNEQFF.